The 2 T cell receptor beta chains reported below all come from one sample, sequenced in a study of T cell responses to AZD1222 COVID-19 vaccine. Produced via immunoSEQ multiplex PCR; TCRdb's table is partial and in-frame only. The repertoire includes 150,000 to 200,000 clones, around nine tenths of them detected once, and 3.5% to 4% sits in the top ten. Sequencing was performed on peripheral blood, taken 28 days after the second dose of the MenACWY control vaccine. These receptor sequences come from an adult who received the MenACWY meningococcal vaccine as a control.

Remarks on this clone: One end of the junction fails to match germline, which may point to a read error. This chain joins TRBV11-2 and TRBJ2-7; TRBD2 agrees at 9 bases. Per the germline V gene, CDR1 is SGHAT and CDR2 is FQNNGV. The CDR3 contains 15 residues. CDR3 nucleotides: TGTGCCAGCAGCTGGGCCGGGACTAGCTCCAACGAGCAGTACTTC. This gives the protein CASSWAGTSSNEQYF.

The genes are TRBV30 and TRBJ1-1; 7 nucleotides match TRBD1. Trimming removed 5 bases from V and 1 base from J; junction bases left unmatched: 4. The CDR3 spans 13 residues. Germline assignment: CDR1 GTSNPN and CDR2 SVGIG (reference sequence). This CDR3 is CAWGTASNTEAFF. Here the CDR3 DNA reads TGTGCCTGGGGGACAGCGTCGAACACTGAAGCTTTCTTT. Filled out from reference TRBV30 and TRBJ1-1, the complete variable domain reads SQTIHQWPATLVQPVGSPLSLECTVEGTSNPNLYWYRQAAGRGLQLLFYSVGIGQISSEVPQNLSASRPQDRQFILSSKKLLLSDSGFYLCAWGTASNTEAFFGQGTRLTVV.